Listed here is a single TCR beta chain. Germline CDR1 reads MGHRA; CDR2 reads YSYEKL. V was clipped by 0 bases and J by 4 bases; unmatched bases: 8. The CDR3 has 16 amino acids. These data belong to a study of blood T cells in healthy people across ages. Primers used in a second PCR of roughly 7 to 12 cycles were a sample-barcoded 5' primer and a J-beta primer mix. TCRdb called the 5' RACE reads again in MiXCR, with one record for every CDR3 protein. The sample holds 550,000 to 650,000 distinct CDR3 sequences; 25% to 35% are singletons and the top ten take under 4.5%. These same data were also listed under a study on T cells of mothers and their children.

Sequencing was done on a sample of blood. The TCR originated in a boy aged 2-9 years in good health. V usage is TRBV4-1 and J usage is TRBJ2-5; 7 nucleotides align to TRBD1. The CDR3 DNA reads TGCGCCAGCAGCCAAGAAAGAGAAGGGGGCACAGAGACCCAGTACTTC. It codes for CASSQEREGGTETQYF.